The 5 T cell receptor beta chains listed next were all sequenced from one sample in a study of blood T cell repertoires in COVID-19. Some clones are missing from TCRdb's copy, which holds only in-frame ones; the method was immunoSEQ multiplex PCR. The sample consists of 200,000 to 300,000 clones, 80% to 90% of them appearing once. Specimen: peripheral blood. Receptors originate from a woman in her forties or fifties with acute or convalescent COVID-19.

The chain carries TRBV7-3 and TRBJ1-4; the D gene is possibly TRBD1 (5 bases). The CDR3 covers 15 residues. Germline CDR1 and CDR2: SGHTA and FQGTGA. Trimming cost V 5 bases and J 3 bases, with 13 bases left between them. CDR3 residues: CASSPTGASNEKLFF. CDR3 coding DNA: TGTGCCAGCAGCCCCACAGGAGCCTCTAATGAAAAACTGTTTTTT. The whole variable domain, filled in from reference TRBV7-3 and TRBJ1-4, reads GAGVSQTPSNKVTEKGKYVELRCDPISGHTALYWYRQSLGQGPEFLIYFQGTGAADDSGLPNDRFFAVRPEGSVSTLKIQRTERGDSAVYLCASSPTGASNEKLFFGSGTQLSVL.

This chain connects TRBV18 to TRBJ1-1; TRBD1 agrees at 9 bases. The CDR3 loop spans 15 amino acids. Germline V gives CDR1 KGHSH, CDR2 LQKENI. V lost 6 bases to trimming and J lost 3 bases; unmatched junction nucleotides: 8. CDR3 in DNA: TGTGCCAGCTCGCAGGAGACAGGGGGGTACACTGAAGCTTTCTTT. Translating gives CASSQETGGYTEAFF.

The J gene is TRBJ2-3, the V gene TRBV5-4; D perhaps matches TRBD2 (5 bases). CDR1 is SGHNT and CDR2 is YYREEE in the germline V gene (reference sequence). Trimming took 5 bases from V and 2 from J, leaving 15 bases between them. This CDR3 has 15 residues. The CDR3 nucleotides read TGTGCCAGCAGTCTGGGCGGGCCATACACAGATACGCAGTATTTT. Amino acids: CASSLGGPYTDTQYF.

The chain couples TRBV21-1 to TRBJ2-7; the table's D call TRBD2 went unverified against the DNA. TRBV21-1 is termed a pseudogene. The CDR3 length is 20 residues. In DNA form, the CDR3 reads TGTGCCAGCAGCCGGGTAAAGAGGCCCGAGACTAGCGGGAGGATCTACGAGCAGTACTTC. Its translation: CASSRVKRPETSGRIYEQYF.

This clone was detected only once. The chain recombines TRBV7-2 with TRBJ2-3; D is undetermined. Deletions cut 5 bases from V and 4 bases from J, with 13 bases between. CDR1 and CDR2 from the germline V gene are SGHTA and FQGNSA. This CDR3 spans 14 amino acids. The chain's CDR3 is CASSQLNPPDTQYF. The CDR3 DNA is TGTGCCAGCAGCCAACTGAACCCTCCAGATACGCAGTATTTT.